There are many counts of the clone carrying this TCR beta chain. The read terminates 3 residues ahead of where the CDR3 ends, so the germline J gene completes it. The sample belongs to a study of T cell clonality in common variable immunodeficiency. The assay was immunoSEQ multiplex PCR, and TCRdb's table has in-frame clones only and misses some. This sample comprises approximately 34,000 clones, none seen once only. The length of the CDR3 is 15 residues. Trimming at V came to 3 bases and at J to 2 bases, leaving 6 bases not matched to a gene. The sequencing sample was made of peripheral blood mononuclear cells. The TCR was taken from a person aged 18 to 75 in good health. The gene calls are TRBV12-3 or TRBV12-4 and TRBJ2-5; 7 bases map to TRBD2. CDR3 DNA (partial): TGTGCCAGCAGTTTCGGGGGGACTTTACAAGAGACC. It yields the protein CASSFGGTLQET. The CDR3, in full, reads CASSFGGTLQETQYF.